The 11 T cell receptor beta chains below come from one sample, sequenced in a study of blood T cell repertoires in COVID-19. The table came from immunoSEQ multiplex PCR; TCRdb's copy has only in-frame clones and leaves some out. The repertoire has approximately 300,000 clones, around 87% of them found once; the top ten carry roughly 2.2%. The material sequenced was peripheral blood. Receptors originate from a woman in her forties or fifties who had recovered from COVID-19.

The CDR3 spells CASSFWGEYGYTF. The CDR3 nucleotides read TGTGCCAGCAGTTTCTGGGGGGAGTATGGCTACACCTTC. The rearrangement joins TRBV27 to TRBJ1-2; tentative D call: TRBD1 (5 bases). The V and J ends lost 3 bases and 5 bases respectively, with 10 bases between them. The CDR3 is 13 residues long. Looked up from germline, CDR1 is MNHEY and CDR2 is SMNVEV (reference sequence).

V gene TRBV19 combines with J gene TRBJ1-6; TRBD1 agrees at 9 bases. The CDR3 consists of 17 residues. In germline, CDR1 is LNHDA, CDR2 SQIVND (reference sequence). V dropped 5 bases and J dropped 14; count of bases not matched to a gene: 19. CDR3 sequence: CASSFFFRTGARKALHF. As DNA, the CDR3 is TGTGCCAGTAGTTTTTTCTTCCGGACAGGGGCCCGTAAGGCCCTCCACTTT.

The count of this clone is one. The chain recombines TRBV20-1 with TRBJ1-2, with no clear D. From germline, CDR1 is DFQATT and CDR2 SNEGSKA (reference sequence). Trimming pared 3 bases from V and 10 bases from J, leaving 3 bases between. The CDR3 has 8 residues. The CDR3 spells CSASYYTF. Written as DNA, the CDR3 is TGCAGTGCTAGTTACTACACCTTC.

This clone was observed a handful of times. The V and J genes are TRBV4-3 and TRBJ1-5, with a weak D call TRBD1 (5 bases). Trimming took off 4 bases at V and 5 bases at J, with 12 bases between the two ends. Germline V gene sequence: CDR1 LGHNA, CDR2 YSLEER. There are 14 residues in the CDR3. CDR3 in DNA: TGCGCCAGCAGCCCTTCAGGGCACGATCAGCCCCAGCATTTT. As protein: CASSPSGHDQPQHF.

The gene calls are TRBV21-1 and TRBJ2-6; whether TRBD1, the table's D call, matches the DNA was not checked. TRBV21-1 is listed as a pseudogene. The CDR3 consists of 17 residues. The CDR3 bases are TGTGCCAGCAGCCCCGCAGGGCCGTGGGGTGGGGCCAACGTCCTGACTTTC. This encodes CASSPAGPWGGANVLTF.

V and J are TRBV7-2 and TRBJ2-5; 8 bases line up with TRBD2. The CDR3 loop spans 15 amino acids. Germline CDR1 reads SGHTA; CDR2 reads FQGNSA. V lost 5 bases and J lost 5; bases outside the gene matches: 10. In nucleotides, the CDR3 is TGTGCCAGCAGCCCGGGGACTAGTAGGATGGAGACCCAGTACTTC. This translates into CASSPGTSRMETQYF. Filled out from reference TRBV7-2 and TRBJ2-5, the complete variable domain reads GAGVSQSPSNKVTEKGKDVELRCDPISGHTALYWYRQSLGQGLEFLIYFQGNSAPDKSGLPSDRFSAERTGGSVSTLTIQRTQQEDSAVYLCASSPGTSRMETQYFGPGTRLLVL.

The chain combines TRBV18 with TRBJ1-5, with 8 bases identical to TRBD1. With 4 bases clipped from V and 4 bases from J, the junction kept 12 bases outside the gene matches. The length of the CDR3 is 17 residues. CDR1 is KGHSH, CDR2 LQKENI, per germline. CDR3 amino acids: CASSLTGGIRGNQPQHF. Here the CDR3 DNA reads TGTGCCAGCTCACTAACAGGGGGGATTAGGGGAAATCAGCCCCAGCATTTT.

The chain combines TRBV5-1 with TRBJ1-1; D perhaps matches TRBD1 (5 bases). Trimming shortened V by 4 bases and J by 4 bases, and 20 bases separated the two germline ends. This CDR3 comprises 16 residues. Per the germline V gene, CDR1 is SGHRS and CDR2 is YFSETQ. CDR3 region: CASSRTPGLRGTEAFF. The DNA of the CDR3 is TGCGCCAGCAGCCGCACGCCGGGACTTCGGGGCACTGAAGCTTTCTTT.

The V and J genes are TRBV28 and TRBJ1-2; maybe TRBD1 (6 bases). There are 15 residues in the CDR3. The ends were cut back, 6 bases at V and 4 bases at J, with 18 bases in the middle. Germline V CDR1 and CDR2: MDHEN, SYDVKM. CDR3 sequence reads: CASSDVGQPPYGYTF. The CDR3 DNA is TGTGCCAGCAGCGACGTCGGACAGCCGCCCTATGGCTACACCTTC.

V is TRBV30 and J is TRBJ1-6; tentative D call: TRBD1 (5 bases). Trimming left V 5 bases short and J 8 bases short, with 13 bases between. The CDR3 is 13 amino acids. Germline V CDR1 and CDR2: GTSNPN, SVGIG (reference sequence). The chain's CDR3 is CAWGTSGDSPLHF. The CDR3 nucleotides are TGTGCCTGGGGGACCTCGGGGGATTCACCCCTCCACTTT. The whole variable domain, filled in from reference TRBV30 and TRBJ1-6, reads SQTIHQWPATLVQPVGSPLSLECTVEGTSNPNLYWYRQAAGRGLQLLFYSVGIGQISSEVPQNLSASRPQDRQFILSSKKLLLSDSGFYLCAWGTSGDSPLHFGNGTRLTVT.

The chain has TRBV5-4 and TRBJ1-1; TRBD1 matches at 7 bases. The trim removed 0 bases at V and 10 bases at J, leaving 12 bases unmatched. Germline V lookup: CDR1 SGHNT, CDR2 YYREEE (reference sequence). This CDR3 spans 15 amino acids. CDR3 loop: CASSLEAQTGNVAFF. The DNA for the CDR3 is TGTGCCAGCAGCTTGGAGGCTCAGACAGGGAACGTAGCTTTCTTT.